This T cell receptor (beta chain) was observed in a study of T cell responses to AZD1222 COVID-19 vaccine. Regarding the study as a whole: Just a handful of AZD1222 recipients tested seropositive at baseline. Donors, mostly white British, included more females; clonal diversity was possibly underestimated.

The CDR3 consists of 16 residues. Germline values: CDR1 SGHDT, CDR2 YYEEEE. The V gene lost 0 bases and the J gene lost 0 bases, with 9 bases spanning the gap. Sequencing was performed with immunoSEQ multiplex PCR; in TCRdb, only in-frame clones are kept and a portion is missing. The sample has some 100,000 clones; about 87% are singletons. This clone was found once. What it binds is unknown. The sequence came from an adult in good health. The sample in question was peripheral blood, obtained on day 0 of AZD1222 vaccination. The chain employs TRBV5-6 and TRBJ1-4; TRBD1 is a possible D gene (5 bases). The CDR3 here is CASSLGGAATNEKLFF. CDR3 nucleotide sequence: TGTGCCAGCAGCTTGGGCGGGGCAGCAACTAATGAAAAACTGTTTTTT.